This T cell receptor beta chain was observed in a study of cytomegalovirus exposure and HLA in healthy donors. Study details: The same platform was used for the approximately 120 validation repertoires as for the roughly 670 first-cohort repertoires, as reported in a later analysis.

Produced via immunoSEQ multiplex PCR; TCRdb's table is partial and in-frame only. This sample has 55,000 to 65,000 clones, with 90% to 95% found just once. Study findings and constraints: Despite most TCR sequences being rare, some public TCRs occurred in many donors. Subsequent analysis of the approximately 110 validation repertoires found a tendency for first-cohort TCR clusters to co-occur. According to the study, 160 or so TCR beta chains were cytomegalovirus-associated.

This clone is a singleton in its sample. Its antigen is not identified. Looked up from germline, CDR1 is SNHLY and CDR2 is FYNNEI. This CDR3 comprises 15 residues. V lost 7 bases and J 0 bases, leaving 12 bases between the germline ends. The sequence came from a woman in her late teens or twenties in good health and CMV-seropositive. The rearrangement joins TRBV2 to TRBJ1-4, with D perhaps matching TRBD1 (5 bases). Specimen: PBMCs. The DNA of the CDR3 is TGTGCCAGCAATTTGGGGCAGTCAACTAATGAAAAACTGTTTTTT. This codes for CASNLGQSTNEKLFF.